The 22 T cell receptor beta chains reported below all come from one sample, sequenced in a study of T cell responses to AZD1222 COVID-19 vaccine. Generated by immunoSEQ multiplex PCR, the TCRdb table keeps only in-frame clones and is missing some. The sample lists tens of thousands of clones; about nine tenths were seen once. Sample: peripheral blood, taken on day 0 of AZD1222 vaccination. These receptors were obtained from an adult in good health.

The chain links TRBV29-1 to TRBJ2-7; D not certain. The germline V and J ends were trimmed by 6 bases and 2 bases, with 17 bases remaining between them. This CDR3 has 14 residues. Germline loops: CDR1 SQVTM, CDR2 ANQGSEA. This CDR3 reads CSVHRGDSPYEQYF. In DNA form, the CDR3 reads TGCAGCGTCCATCGTGGGGATTCCCCCTACGAGCAGTACTTC.

The rearrangement links TRBV19 to TRBJ2-7, with 8 bases identical to TRBD2. V gave up 7 bases and J gave up 1 base; unmatched junction bases: 9. This CDR3 contains 15 residues. CDR1 is LNHDA, CDR2 SQIVND, per germline (reference sequence). The CDR3 DNA sequence: TGTGCCAGTACTTACGGGGGGGATGGGTCCTACGAGCAGTACTTC. Protein: CASTYGGDGSYEQYF. The variable domain in full, with the rest retrieved from reference TRBV19 and TRBJ2-7, is DGGITQSPKYLFRKEGQNVTLSCEQNLNHDAMYWYRQDPGQGLRLIYYSQIVNDFQKGDIAEGYSVSREKKESFPLTVTSAQKNPTAFYLCASTYGGDGSYEQYFGPGTRLTVT.

This chain uses TRBV2 with TRBJ1-4; the match to TRBD1 covers 11 bases. The J segment lost 7 bases and the V segment lost 5 bases, leaving 6 bases of the junction unmatched. Germline V gene data show CDR1 as SNHLY and CDR2 as FYNNEI. The CDR3 covers 15 residues. In DNA, the CDR3 is TGTGCCAGCAGTCGGAGTGGGACAGGGGGTGAAAAACTGTTTTTT. This translates into CASSRSGTGGEKLFF.

V and J are TRBV12-3 or TRBV12-4 and TRBJ2-7, with D possibly matching TRBD2 (5 bases). Trimming stripped 3 bases from V and 5 bases from J, with 11 bases between. This CDR3 is built from 13 residues. The CDR3 nucleotides are TGTGCCAGCAGTTTTGGGAGTTCGGACGAGCAGTACTTC. Its translation is CASSFGSSDEQYF.

This rearrangement joins TRBV7-8 to TRBJ1-1, with D possibly being TRBD1 (5 bases). Per germline, CDR1 SGHVS and CDR2 FQNEAQ. The CDR3 runs 13 residues. V shed 5 bases and J shed 4 bases, with 11 bases lying between them. DNA of the CDR3: TGTGCCAGCAGCGCTCCAGGGTTCACTGAAGCTTTCTTT. It encodes CASSAPGFTEAFF.

V and J are TRBV5-1 and TRBJ2-1, with 7 bases fitting TRBD2. The CDR3 extends over 16 amino acids. Germline V gives CDR1 SGHRS, CDR2 YFSETQ. V dropped 0 bases and J dropped 7; count of bases not matched to a gene: 10. The CDR3 spells CASSLGPRSRGNEQFF. CDR3 DNA: TGCGCCAGCAGCTTGGGTCCACGTTCGCGGGGGAATGAGCAGTTCTTC.

The CDR3, as DNA: TGTGCCAGCAGCCCGGGGGTCGGGACAGTCTTAAATGAGCAGTTCTTC. Translated, it gives CASSPGVGTVLNEQFF. The chain carries TRBV7-6 and TRBJ2-1, with D possibly matching TRBD1 (7 bases). The ends were cut back, 5 bases at V and 7 bases at J, with 21 bases in the middle. The germline V gene encodes CDR1 SGHVS and CDR2 FNYEAQ. This CDR3 has 16 residues. The variable domain in full, with the rest retrieved from reference TRBV7-6 and TRBJ2-1, is GAGVSQSPRYKVTKRGQDVALRCDPISGHVSLYWYRQALGQGPEFLTYFNYEAQQDKSGLPNDRFSAERPEGSISTLTIQRTEQRDSAMYRCASSPGVGTVLNEQFFGPGTRLTVL.

This clone was observed a single time. The chain is built from TRBV19 and TRBJ1-5; tentative D call: TRBD1 (5 bases). Germline V gene lookup returns CDR1 LNHDA and CDR2 SQIVND (reference sequence). Trimming removed 5 bases from V and 2 bases from J, with 13 bases in between. This CDR3 spans 15 amino acids. Written as DNA, the CDR3 is TGTGCCAGTAGTGAGTACTGGGACGGCAATCAGCCCCAGCATTTT. It encodes CASSEYWDGNQPQHF. The full variable domain, its missing parts supplied by reference TRBV19 and TRBJ1-5, is DGGITQSPKYLFRKEGQNVTLSCEQNLNHDAMYWYRQDPGQGLRLIYYSQIVNDFQKGDIAEGYSVSREKKESFPLTVTSAQKNPTAFYLCASSEYWDGNQPQHFGDGTRLSIL.

The chain couples TRBV5-4 to TRBJ2-3; 7 bases map to TRBD2. After removal of 5 bases from V and 5 bases from J, the junction contained 11 bases not matched to a gene. The CDR3 sequence is 15 residues long. CDR1 is SGHNT, CDR2 YYREEE, per germline (reference sequence). This chain's CDR3 is CASRGERGREDTQYF. The CDR3 coding sequence is TGTGCCAGCAGGGGTGAGCGGGGCCGGGAAGATACGCAGTATTTT.

DNA of the CDR3: TGCAGCGTTGAAGATCAAAGCGGCTACACCTTC. Translating it yields CSVEDQSGYTF. V is TRBV29-1 and J is TRBJ1-2, with D hard to call. V lost 0 bases and J 8 bases, leaving 7 bases between the germline ends. CDR3 length: 11 amino acids. Germline V CDR1 and CDR2: SQVTM, ANQGSEA.

As for this clone: The conserved final phenylalanine or tryptophan is absent from the CDR3, which likely points to a read error. It is unclear where the CDR3 begins or ends on the DNA, so no DNA is shown, and the CDR3 is as TCRdb lists it. The V and J genes are TRBV6-5 and TRBJ1-2; the DNA was not compared with TRBD1, the D call given in the table. Germline lookup yields CDR1 MNHEY and CDR2 SVGAGI. The CDR3 is 10 amino acids in total, end residues counted. The CDR3 reads CASSTEGVGL.

The chain joins TRBV14 to TRBJ2-2, with D perhaps matching TRBD1 or TRBD2 (5 bases each). The CDR3 sequence is 14 residues long. Trimming took 3 bases from V and 4 from J, leaving 9 bases between them. Looked up from germline, CDR1 is SGHDN and CDR2 is FVKESK. The CDR3 bases are TGTGCCAGCAGCCAGAACGGGGCCACCGGGGAGCTGTTTTTT. Protein: CASSQNGATGELFF.

In DNA form, the CDR3 reads TGTGCCAGCAGCCAAGAGGGTTCTCCGCTGCCCCAGCATTTT. As protein: CASSQEGSPLPQHF. The gene calls are TRBV4-2 and TRBJ1-5; no clear D gene. Germline V gene sequence: CDR1 LGHNA, CDR2 YNFKEQ. Trimming took 0 bases from V and 9 from J, leaving 12 bases between them. The CDR3 has 14 residues.

This rearrangement joins TRBV30 to TRBJ1-6; a weak D match, TRBD1 (5 bases). Germline-derived CDR1 and CDR2 are GTSNPN and SVGIG (reference sequence). Trimming shortened V by 4 bases and J by 7 bases, and 8 bases separated the two germline ends. This CDR3 has 12 amino acids. The CDR3 nucleotides read TGTGCCTGGAACCGACAGAATTCACCCCTCCACTTT. Translated, it gives CAWNRQNSPLHF. The whole variable domain, remainder taken from reference TRBV30 and TRBJ1-6, is SQTIHQWPATLVQPVGSPLSLECTVEGTSNPNLYWYRQAAGRGLQLLFYSVGIGQISSEVPQNLSASRPQDRQFILSSKKLLLSDSGFYLCAWNRQNSPLHFGNGTRLTVT.

This clone appeared once. The rearrangement joins TRBV19 to TRBJ2-1; TRBD2 matches at 7 bases. Germline CDR1 reads LNHDA; CDR2 reads SQIVND (reference sequence). V lost 5 bases, J lost 8 bases, and 12 bases stayed unmatched. CDR3 length: 15 residues. The CDR3 is CASSDYNRGDDEQFF. The CDR3 nucleotides read TGTGCCAGTAGTGACTATAATCGGGGGGACGATGAGCAGTTCTTC.

In its sample, this clone was seen once. The chain has TRBV7-2 and TRBJ1-1; 8 bases fit TRBD1. CDR3 length: 15 amino acids. V was pared by 5 bases and J by 2 bases, with 7 bases of the junction left unmatched. CDR1 and CDR2 (germline): SGHTA, FQGNSA. CDR3 amino acids: CASSTRQGYNTEAFF. The CDR3 region has the DNA TGTGCCAGCAGCACCCGACAGGGGTACAACACTGAAGCTTTCTTT.

The gene calls are TRBV6-5 and TRBJ1-2, with D maybe TRBD1 (6 bases). The CDR3 sequence is 13 residues long. Trimming stripped 6 bases from V and 8 bases from J, with 16 bases between. CDR1 and CDR2 (germline): MNHEY, SVGAGI. CDR3 bases: TGTGCCAGCAGCACGGTAAACAGGGACGGCTACACCTTC. Its protein product is CASSTVNRDGYTF.

J is TRBJ1-5 and V is TRBV5-5; D may be TRBD1 (6 bases). This CDR3 region has 14 residues. Germline loops: CDR1 SGHKS, CDR2 YYEKEE (reference sequence). V was trimmed by 3 bases and J by 3 bases, leaving 10 bases between them. The CDR3 loop is CASSYRTDNQPQHF. DNA of the CDR3: TGTGCCAGCAGCTATAGGACAGACAATCAGCCCCAGCATTTT.

J is TRBJ1-1 and V is TRBV7-9, with D unclear. CDR1 is SEHNR, CDR2 FQNEAQ, per germline (reference sequence). The CDR3 spans 15 residues. V lost 4 bases to trimming and J lost 12 bases, with 24 bases between them. CDR3 loop: CASSSAPLTGAESFF. Here the CDR3 DNA reads TGTGCCAGCAGCTCCGCCCCCCTGACCGGCGCCGAGTCTTTCTTT.

V and J are TRBV28 and TRBJ2-7, with D possibly matching TRBD2 (6 bases). With 5 bases removed from V and 2 bases from J, the gap between germline ends came to 22 bases. The V gene's germline CDR1 is MDHEN and CDR2 SYDVKM. There are 17 residues in the CDR3. The CDR3 DNA reads as TGTGCCAGCAGTAATCTAGCGTCAAAACCCTTAGCCTACGAGCAGTACTTC. This sequence encodes CASSNLASKPLAYEQYF.

V and J are TRBV29-1 and TRBJ2-2; 7 bases match TRBD1. The junction had 12 bases not matched to a gene; V was cut back by 4 bases and J by 4 bases. CDR1 and CDR2 (germline): SQVTM, ANQGSEA. The CDR3 extends over 16 amino acids. This CDR3 reads CSVGLWSGDSTGELFF. CDR3 bases: TGCAGCGTTGGATTGTGGTCTGGGGACAGCACCGGGGAGCTGTTTTTT.

The CDR3 protein is CASSLEGDKGEQYF. Here the CDR3 DNA reads TGTGCCAGCAGCTTAGAGGGGGACAAAGGCGAGCAGTACTTC. The rearrangement uses TRBV11-3 and TRBJ2-7; maybe TRBD1 (6 bases). Germline V CDR1 and CDR2: SGHNT, YENEEA. The CDR3 is 14 amino acids. V was cut by 0 bases and J by 6 bases, with 12 bases left in between.